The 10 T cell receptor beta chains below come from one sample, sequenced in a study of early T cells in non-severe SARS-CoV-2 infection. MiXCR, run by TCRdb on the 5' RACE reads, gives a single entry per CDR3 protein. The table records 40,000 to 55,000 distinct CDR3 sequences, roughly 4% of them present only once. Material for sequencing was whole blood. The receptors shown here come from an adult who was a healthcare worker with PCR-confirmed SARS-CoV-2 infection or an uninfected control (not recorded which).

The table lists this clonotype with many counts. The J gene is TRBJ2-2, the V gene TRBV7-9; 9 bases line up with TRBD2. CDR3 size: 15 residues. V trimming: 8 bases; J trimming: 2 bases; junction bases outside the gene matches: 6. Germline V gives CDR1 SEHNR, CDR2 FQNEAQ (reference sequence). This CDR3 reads CASDSGSINTGELFF. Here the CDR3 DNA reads TGTGCCAGCGATAGCGGGAGTATTAACACCGGGGAGCTGTTTTTT.

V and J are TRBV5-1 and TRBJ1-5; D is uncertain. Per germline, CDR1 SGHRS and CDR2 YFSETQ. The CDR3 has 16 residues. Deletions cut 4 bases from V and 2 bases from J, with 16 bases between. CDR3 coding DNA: TGCGCCAGCAGCCCGGGTGGCGGTAGAGGCAATCAGCCCCAGCATTTT. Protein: CASSPGGGRGNQPQHF. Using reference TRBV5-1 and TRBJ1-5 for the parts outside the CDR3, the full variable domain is KAGVTQTPRYLIKTRGQQVTLSCSPISGHRSVSWYQQTPGQGLQFLFEYFSETQRNKGNFPGRFSGRQFSNSRSEMNVSTLELGDSALYLCASSPGGGRGNQPQHFGDGTRLSIL.

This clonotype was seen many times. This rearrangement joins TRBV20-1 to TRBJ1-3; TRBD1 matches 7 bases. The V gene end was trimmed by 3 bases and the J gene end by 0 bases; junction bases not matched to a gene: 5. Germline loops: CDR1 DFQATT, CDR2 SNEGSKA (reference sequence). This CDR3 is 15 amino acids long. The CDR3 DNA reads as TGCAGTGCTAGGAAGGCAGGGGGCTCTGGAAACACCATATATTTT. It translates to CSARKAGGSGNTIYF.

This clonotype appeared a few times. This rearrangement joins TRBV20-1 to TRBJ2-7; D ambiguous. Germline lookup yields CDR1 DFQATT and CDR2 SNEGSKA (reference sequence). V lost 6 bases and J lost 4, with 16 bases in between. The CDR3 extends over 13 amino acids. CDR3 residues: CSARPQISYEQYF. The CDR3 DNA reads TGCAGTGCAAGACCACAAATCTCGTACGAGCAGTACTTC.

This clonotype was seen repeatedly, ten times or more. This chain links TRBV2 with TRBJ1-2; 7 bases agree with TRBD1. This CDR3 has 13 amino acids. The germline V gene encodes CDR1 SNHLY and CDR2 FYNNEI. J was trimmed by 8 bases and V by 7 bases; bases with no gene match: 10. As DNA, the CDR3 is TGTGCCAGCACAGGAGACAGGGTCGGCGGCTACACCTTC. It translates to CASTGDRVGGYTF.

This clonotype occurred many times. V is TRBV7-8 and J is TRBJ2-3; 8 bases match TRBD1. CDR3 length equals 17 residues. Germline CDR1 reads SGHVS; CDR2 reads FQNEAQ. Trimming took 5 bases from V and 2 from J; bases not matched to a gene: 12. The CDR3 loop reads CASSDRGPLTNTDTQYF. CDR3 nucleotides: TGTGCCAGCAGCGACAGGGGTCCGCTAACTAACACAGATACGCAGTATTTT.

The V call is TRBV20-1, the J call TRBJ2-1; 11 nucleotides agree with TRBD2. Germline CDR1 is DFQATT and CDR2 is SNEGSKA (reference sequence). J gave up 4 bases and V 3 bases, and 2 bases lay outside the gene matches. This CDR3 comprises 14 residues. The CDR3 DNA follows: TGCAGTGCTAGGGGGACTAGCGGTTACAATGAGCAGTTCTTC. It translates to CSARGTSGYNEQFF.

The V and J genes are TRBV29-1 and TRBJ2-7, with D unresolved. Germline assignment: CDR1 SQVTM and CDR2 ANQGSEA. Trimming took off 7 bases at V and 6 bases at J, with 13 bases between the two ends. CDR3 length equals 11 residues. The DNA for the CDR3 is TGCAGCGCGTTAGGAGCCGGCGAGCAGTACTTC. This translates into CSALGAGEQYF.

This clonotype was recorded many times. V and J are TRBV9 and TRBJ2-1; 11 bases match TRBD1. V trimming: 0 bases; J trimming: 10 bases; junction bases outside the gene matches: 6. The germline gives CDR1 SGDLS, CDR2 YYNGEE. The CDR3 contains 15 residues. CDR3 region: CASSVAGQGAKEQFF. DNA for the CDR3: TGTGCCAGCAGCGTAGCCGGACAGGGGGCCAAAGAGCAGTTCTTC.

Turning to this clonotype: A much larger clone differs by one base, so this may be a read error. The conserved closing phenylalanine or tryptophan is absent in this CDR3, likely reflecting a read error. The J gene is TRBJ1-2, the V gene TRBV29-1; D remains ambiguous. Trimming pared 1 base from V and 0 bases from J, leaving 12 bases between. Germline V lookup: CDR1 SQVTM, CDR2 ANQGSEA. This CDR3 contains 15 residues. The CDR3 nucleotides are TGCAGCGTTGAAGGCCAAGGCAGGACTAACTATGGCTACACCCTC. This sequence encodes CSVEGQGRTNYGYTL.